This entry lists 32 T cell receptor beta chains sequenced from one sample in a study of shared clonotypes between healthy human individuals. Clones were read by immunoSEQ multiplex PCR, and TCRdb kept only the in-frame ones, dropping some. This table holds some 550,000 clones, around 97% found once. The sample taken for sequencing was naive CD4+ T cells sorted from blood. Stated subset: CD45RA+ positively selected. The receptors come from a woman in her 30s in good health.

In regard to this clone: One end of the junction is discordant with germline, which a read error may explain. The chain's CDR3 is CASSLVLNDEQCF. CDR3 in DNA: TGCGCCAGCAGCTTGGTCCTTAACGACGAGCAGTGCTTC. The chain employs TRBV5-1 and TRBJ2-7, with D unresolved. Germline CDR1 is SGHRS and CDR2 is YFSETQ. The CDR3 runs to 13 residues.

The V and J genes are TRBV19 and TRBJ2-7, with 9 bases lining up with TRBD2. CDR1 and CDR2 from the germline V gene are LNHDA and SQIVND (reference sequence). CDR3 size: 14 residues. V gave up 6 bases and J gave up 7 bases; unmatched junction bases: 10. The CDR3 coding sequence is TGTGCCAGTAGCCCTAGCGGGAAGGTAAGGGAGCAGTACTTC. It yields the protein CASSPSGKVREQYF.

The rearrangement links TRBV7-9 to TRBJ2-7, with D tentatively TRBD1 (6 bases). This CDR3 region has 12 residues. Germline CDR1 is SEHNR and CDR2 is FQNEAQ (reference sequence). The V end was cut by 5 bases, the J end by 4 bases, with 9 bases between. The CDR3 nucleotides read TGTGCCAGCAGCGAGCAGGGGTACGAGCAGTACTTC. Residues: CASSEQGYEQYF.

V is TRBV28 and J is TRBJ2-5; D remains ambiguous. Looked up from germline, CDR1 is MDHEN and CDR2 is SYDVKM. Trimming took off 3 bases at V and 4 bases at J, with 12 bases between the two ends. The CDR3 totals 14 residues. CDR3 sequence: CASSLWPIRETQYF. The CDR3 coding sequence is TGTGCCAGCAGTTTGTGGCCTATCCGAGAGACCCAGTACTTC.

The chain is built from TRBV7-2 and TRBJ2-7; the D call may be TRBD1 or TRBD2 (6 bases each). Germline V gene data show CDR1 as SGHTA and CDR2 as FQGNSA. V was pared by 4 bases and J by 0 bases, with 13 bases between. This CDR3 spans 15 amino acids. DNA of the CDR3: TGTGCCAGCAGCTGGGGGGCAGGGGCCTCCTACGAGCAGTACTTC. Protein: CASSWGAGASYEQYF.

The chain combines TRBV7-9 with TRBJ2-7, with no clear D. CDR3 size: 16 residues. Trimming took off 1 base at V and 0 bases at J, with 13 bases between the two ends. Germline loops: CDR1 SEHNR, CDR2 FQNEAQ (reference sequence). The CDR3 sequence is CASSLGELPISYEQYF. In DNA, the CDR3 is TGTGCCAGCAGCTTAGGGGAACTACCAATCTCCTACGAGCAGTACTTC.

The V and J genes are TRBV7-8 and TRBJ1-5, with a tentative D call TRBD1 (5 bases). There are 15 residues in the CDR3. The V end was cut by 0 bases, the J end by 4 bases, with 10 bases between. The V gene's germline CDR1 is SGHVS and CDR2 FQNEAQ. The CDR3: CASSLAGARNQPQHF. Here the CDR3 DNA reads TGTGCCAGCAGCTTAGCAGGGGCCCGTAATCAGCCCCAGCATTTT. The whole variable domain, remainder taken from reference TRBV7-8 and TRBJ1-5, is GAGVSQSPRYKVAKRGQDVALRCDPISGHVSLFWYQQALGQGPEFLTYFQNEAQLDKSGLPSDRFFAERPEGSVSTLKIQRTQQEDSAVYLCASSLAGARNQPQHFGDGTRLSIL.

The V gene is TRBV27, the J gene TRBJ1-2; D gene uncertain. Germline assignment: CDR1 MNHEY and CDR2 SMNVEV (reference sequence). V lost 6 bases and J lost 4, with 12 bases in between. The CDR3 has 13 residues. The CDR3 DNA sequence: TGTGCCAGCAGGGACCCTCTGGTCTATGGCTACACCTTC. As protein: CASRDPLVYGYTF.

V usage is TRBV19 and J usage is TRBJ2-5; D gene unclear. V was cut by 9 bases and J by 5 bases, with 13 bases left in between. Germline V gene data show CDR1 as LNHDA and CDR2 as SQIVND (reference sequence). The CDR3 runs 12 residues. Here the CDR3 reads CASTPDGETQYF. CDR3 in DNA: TGTGCCAGCACCCCGGATGGGGAGACCCAGTACTTC. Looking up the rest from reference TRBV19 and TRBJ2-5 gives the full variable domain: DGGITQSPKYLFRKEGQNVTLSCEQNLNHDAMYWYRQDPGQGLRLIYYSQIVNDFQKGDIAEGYSVSREKKESFPLTVTSAQKNPTAFYLCASTPDGETQYFGPGTRLLVL.

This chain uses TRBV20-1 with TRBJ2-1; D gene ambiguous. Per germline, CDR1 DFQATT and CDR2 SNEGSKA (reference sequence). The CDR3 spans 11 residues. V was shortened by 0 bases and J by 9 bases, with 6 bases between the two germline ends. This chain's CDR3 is CSARDLSEQFF. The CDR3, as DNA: TGCAGTGCTAGAGATCTATCTGAGCAGTTCTTC.

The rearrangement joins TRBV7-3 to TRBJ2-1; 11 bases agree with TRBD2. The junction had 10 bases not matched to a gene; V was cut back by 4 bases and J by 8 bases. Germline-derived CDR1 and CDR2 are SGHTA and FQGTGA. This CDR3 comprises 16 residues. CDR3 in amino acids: CASSSRTSGSRDEQFF. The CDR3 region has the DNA TGTGCCAGCAGCTCCCGTACTAGCGGGAGTAGGGATGAGCAGTTCTTC.

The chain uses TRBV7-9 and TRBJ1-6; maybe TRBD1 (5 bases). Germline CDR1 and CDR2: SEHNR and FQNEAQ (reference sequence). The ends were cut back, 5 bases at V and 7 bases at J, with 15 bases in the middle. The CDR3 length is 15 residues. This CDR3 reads CASSLSGRDNSPLHF. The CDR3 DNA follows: TGTGCCAGCAGCCTCTCGGGCAGGGACAATTCACCCCTCCACTTT.

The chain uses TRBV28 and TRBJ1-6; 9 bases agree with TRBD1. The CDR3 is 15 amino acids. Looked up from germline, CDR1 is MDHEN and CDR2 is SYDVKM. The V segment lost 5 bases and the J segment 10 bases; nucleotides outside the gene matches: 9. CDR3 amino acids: CASSPGDRVGSPLHF. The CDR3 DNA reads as TGTGCCAGCAGTCCAGGGGACAGGGTAGGATCACCCCTCCACTTT.

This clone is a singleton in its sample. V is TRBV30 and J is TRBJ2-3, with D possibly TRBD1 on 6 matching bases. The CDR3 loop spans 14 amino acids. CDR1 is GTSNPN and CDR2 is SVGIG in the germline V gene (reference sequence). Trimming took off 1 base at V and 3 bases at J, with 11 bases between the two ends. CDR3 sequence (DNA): TGTGCCTGGAGTGCAGGGGCACAGACAGATACGCAGTATTTT. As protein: CAWSAGAQTDTQYF.

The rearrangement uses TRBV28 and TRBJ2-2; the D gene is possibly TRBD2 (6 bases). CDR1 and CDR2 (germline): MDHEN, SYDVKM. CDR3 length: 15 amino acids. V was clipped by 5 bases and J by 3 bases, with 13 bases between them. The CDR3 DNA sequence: TGTGCCAGCAGTACTGGCGGGGCGGACACCGGGGAGCTGTTTTTT. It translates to CASSTGGADTGELFF.

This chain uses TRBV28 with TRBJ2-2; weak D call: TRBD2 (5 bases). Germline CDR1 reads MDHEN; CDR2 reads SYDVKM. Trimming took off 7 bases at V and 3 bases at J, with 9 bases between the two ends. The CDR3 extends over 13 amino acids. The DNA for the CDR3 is TGTGCCAGCAAGCGGCCCGACACCGGGGAGCTGTTTTTT. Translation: CASKRPDTGELFF. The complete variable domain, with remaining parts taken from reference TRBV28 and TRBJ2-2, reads DVKVTQSSRYLVKRTGEKVFLECVQDMDHENMFWYRQDPGLGLRLIYFSYDVKMKEKGDIPEGYSVSREKKERFSLILESASTNQTSMYLCASKRPDTGELFFGEGSRLTVL.

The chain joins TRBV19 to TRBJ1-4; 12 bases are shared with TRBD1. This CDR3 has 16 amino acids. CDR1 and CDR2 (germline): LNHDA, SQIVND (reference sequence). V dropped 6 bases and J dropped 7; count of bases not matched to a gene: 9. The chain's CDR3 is CASSGTGGTIGEKLFF. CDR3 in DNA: TGTGCCAGTAGCGGGACAGGGGGCACTATAGGTGAAAAACTGTTTTTT.

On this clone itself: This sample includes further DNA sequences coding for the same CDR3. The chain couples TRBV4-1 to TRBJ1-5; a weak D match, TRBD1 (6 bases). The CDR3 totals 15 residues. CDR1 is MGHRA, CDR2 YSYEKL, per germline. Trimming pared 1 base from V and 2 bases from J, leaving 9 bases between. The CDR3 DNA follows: TGCGCCAGCAGCCAAGTTGGGGGCGGCAATCAGCCCCAGCATTTT. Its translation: CASSQVGGGNQPQHF.

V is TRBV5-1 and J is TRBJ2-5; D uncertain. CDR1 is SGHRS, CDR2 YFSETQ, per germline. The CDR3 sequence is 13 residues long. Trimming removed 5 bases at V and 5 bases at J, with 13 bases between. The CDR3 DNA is TGCGCCAGCAGGGTCGGAGACGGGGAGACCCAGTACTTC. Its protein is CASRVGDGETQYF.

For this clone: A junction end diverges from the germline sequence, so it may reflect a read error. The CDR3 nucleotides read TGTGCCAGCAGCTTGGGACCCGGGACTAGTAACCTCTTC. Its protein is CASSLGPGTSNLF. V and J are TRBV7-2 and TRBJ2-1, with TRBD2 identical over 8 bases. CDR1 is SGHTA and CDR2 is FQGNSA in the germline V gene. The CDR3 consists of 13 residues.

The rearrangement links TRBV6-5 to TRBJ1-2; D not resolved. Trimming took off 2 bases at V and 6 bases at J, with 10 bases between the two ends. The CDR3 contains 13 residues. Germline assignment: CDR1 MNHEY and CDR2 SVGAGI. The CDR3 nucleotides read TGTGCCAGCAGTTACACGATCGGAGATGGCTACACCTTC. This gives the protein CASSYTIGDGYTF.

The CDR3 bases are TGTGCCAGCCCTGCACTAGCGCCGTCCTACAATGAGCAGTTCTTC. It yields the protein CASPALAPSYNEQFF. This rearrangement joins TRBV2 to TRBJ2-1; the match to TRBD2 covers 7 bases. This CDR3 region has 15 residues. V dropped 8 bases and J dropped 1; count of bases not matched to a gene: 8. CDR1 is SNHLY, CDR2 FYNNEI, per germline.

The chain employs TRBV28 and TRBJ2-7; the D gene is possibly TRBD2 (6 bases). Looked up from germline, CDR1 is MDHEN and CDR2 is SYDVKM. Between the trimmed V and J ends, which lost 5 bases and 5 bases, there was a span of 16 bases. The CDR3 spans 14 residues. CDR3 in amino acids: CASSEPPGVNEQYF. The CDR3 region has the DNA TGTGCCAGCAGTGAGCCCCCGGGGGTCAACGAGCAGTACTTC.

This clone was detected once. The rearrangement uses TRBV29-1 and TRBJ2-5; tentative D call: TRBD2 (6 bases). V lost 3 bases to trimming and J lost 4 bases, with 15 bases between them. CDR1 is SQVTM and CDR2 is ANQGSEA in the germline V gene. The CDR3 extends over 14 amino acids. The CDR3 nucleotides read TGCAGCGTTGAGCGGGATGTAGCAACAGAGACCCAGTACTTC. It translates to CSVERDVATETQYF.

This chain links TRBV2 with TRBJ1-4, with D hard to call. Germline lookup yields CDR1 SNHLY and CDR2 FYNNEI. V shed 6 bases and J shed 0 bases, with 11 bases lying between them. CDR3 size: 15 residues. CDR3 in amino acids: CASRGTSATNEKLFF. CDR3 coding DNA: TGTGCCAGCAGGGGTACCAGTGCAACTAATGAAAAACTGTTTTTT.

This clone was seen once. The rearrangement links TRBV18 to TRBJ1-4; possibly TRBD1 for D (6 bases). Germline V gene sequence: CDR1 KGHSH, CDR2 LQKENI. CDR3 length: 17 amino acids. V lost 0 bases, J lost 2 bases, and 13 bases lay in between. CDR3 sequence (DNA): TGTGCCAGCTCACCACCGGGACATTTGGCCACTAATGAAAAACTGTTTTTT. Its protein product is CASSPPGHLATNEKLFF.

The CDR3 reads CASRLTGGPPSYEQYF. The CDR3 DNA reads as TGTGCCAGCAGGTTAACGGGAGGTCCCCCCTCCTACGAGCAGTACTTC. This sequence joins TRBV21-1 and TRBJ2-7; the table's D call, TRBD2, was not checked against the DNA. TRBV21-1 is a known pseudogene. The CDR3 runs 16 residues.

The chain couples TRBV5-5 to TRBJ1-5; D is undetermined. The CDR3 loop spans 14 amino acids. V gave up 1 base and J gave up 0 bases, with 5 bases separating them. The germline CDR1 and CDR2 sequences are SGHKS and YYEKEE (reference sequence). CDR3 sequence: CASSLQYSNQPQHF. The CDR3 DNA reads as TGTGCCAGCAGCTTGCAGTATAGCAATCAGCCCCAGCATTTT.

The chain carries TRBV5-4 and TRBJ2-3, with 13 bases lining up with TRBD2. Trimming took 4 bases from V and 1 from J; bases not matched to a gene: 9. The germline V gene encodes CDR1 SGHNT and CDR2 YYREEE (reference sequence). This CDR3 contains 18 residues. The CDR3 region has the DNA TGTGCCAGCAGCCCCACTAGCGGGAGGGGACGGGGCACAGATACGCAGTATTTT. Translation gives CASSPTSGRGRGTDTQYF.

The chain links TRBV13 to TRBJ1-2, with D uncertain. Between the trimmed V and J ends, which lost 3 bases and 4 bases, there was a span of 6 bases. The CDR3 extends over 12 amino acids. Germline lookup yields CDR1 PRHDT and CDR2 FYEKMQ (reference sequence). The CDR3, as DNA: TGTGCCAGCAGCTTCGGCGGCTATGGCTACACCTTC. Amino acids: CASSFGGYGYTF.

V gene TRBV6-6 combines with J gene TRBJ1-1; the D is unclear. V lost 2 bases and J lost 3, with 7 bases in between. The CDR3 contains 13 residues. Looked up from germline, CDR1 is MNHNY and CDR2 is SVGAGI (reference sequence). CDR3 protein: CASSYERDTEAFF. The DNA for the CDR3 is TGTGCCAGCAGTTACGAGCGGGACACTGAAGCTTTCTTT.

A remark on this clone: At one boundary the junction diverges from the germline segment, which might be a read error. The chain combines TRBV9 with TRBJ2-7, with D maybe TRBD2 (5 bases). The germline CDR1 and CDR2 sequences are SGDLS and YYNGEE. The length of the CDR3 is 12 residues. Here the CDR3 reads CASSKNEAVPIF. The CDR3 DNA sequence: TGTGCCAGCAGCAAAAATGAAGCGGTGCCGATCTTC.